The sequence of this T cell receptor beta chain was determined in a study of blood T cell repertoires in COVID-19. Clones were read by immunoSEQ multiplex PCR, and TCRdb kept only the in-frame ones, dropping some. This table holds around 260,000 clones, over 80% found once. The V end lost 2 bases, the J end lost 2 bases, and 9 bases lay between the germline ends. From germline, CDR1 is MDHEN and CDR2 SYDVKM. The CDR3 runs 14 residues. The chain employs TRBV28 and TRBJ1-1, with no clear D. The source material was peripheral blood. This receptor was taken from a woman in her seventies with COVID-19, enrolled during active disease. The CDR3 loop reads CASSLTSVNTEAFF. The CDR3 DNA follows: TGTGCCAGCAGTTTAACCTCGGTAAACACTGAAGCTTTCTTT.